Each of the 15 T cell receptor beta chains below was sequenced from the same sample in a study of T-cell reconstitution after alpha-beta-depleted transplantation in children. During its preparation, the TCRbeta library received unique molecular identifiers. MiXCR was run by TCRdb on the PCR reads, yielding one entry per CDR3 protein. This table holds over 100,000 distinct CDR3 sequences, approximately 10% found once. The sample consisted of PBMCs, taken before TCRalphabeta/CD19-depleted stem cell transplant. All receptors derive from a boy aged 2 to 10 with acute lymphoblastic leukemia, due to receive a stem cell transplant.

This clonotype has at least ten counts. Germline and junction disagree at one end, which may indicate a read error. This chain uses TRBV12-3 or TRBV12-4 with TRBJ2-5; TRBD2 is a possible D gene (6 bases). This CDR3 has 10 residues. CDR3 loop: CASGGTPGNF. DNA of the CDR3: TGTGCCAGCGGGGGGACTCCCGGCAACTTC.

In its sample, this clonotype was seen many times. The rearrangement joins TRBV5-1 to TRBJ2-6; D is unresolved. Trimming shortened V by 4 bases and J by 4 bases, and 15 bases separated the two germline ends. This CDR3 contains 16 residues. Germline V gene lookup returns CDR1 SGHRS and CDR2 YFSETQ. The CDR3 coding sequence is TGCGCCAGCAGCGCGGACGGACGTGCAGGGGCCAACGTCCTGACTTTC. Amino acid sequence: CASSADGRAGANVLTF.

In this sample, this clonotype turned up many times. The rearrangement links TRBV10-3 to TRBJ2-1; the match to TRBD2 covers 8 bases. V shed 6 bases and J 1 base; nucleotides not matched to a gene: 14. Looked up from germline, CDR1 is ENHRY and CDR2 is SYGVKD. CDR3 size: 18 residues. The CDR3 protein is CAISSPLAGLSSYNEQFF. As DNA, the CDR3 is TGTGCCATCAGCAGCCCCCTAGCGGGCTTATCTTCCTACAATGAGCAGTTCTTC.

This clonotype was seen repeatedly, ten times or more. V and J are TRBV5-1 and TRBJ2-3; 12 positions match TRBD2. The CDR3 runs 16 residues. The V and J ends lost 2 bases and 6 bases, in that order; junction bases with no gene match: 7. The germline V gene has CDR1 SGHRS and CDR2 YFSETQ. CDR3 region: CASSFGLAGSGDTQYF. CDR3 in DNA: TGCGCCAGCAGCTTCGGACTAGCGGGGTCGGGGGATACGCAGTATTTT. Full variable domain (remainder filled in from reference TRBV5-1 and TRBJ2-3): KAGVTQTPRYLIKTRGQQVTLSCSPISGHRSVSWYQQTPGQGLQFLFEYFSETQRNKGNFPGRFSGRQFSNSRSEMNVSTLELGDSALYLCASSFGLAGSGDTQYFGPGTRLTVL.

This clonotype appeared a few times. At one end, the junction sequence differs from germline, possibly due to a read error. The chain combines TRBV7-7 with TRBJ2-1; 7 bases agree with TRBD2. Germline V lookup: CDR1 SSHAT, CDR2 FNYEAQ (reference sequence). There are 16 residues in the CDR3. The chain's CDR3 is CASSLSDRGGPFEQFF. CDR3 DNA: TGTGCTAGCAGCTTGAGTGATAGGGGAGGGCCATTTGAGCAGTTCTTC.

This clonotype was seen at least ten times. CDR3 DNA: TGCAGTGCTAGAGTAGGCTACAATGAGCAGTTCTTC. This codes for CSARVGYNEQFF. The chain recombines TRBV20-1 with TRBJ2-1; no firm D call. The ends were cut back, 1 base at V and 3 bases at J, with 4 bases in the middle. From germline, CDR1 is DFQATT and CDR2 SNEGSKA (reference sequence). The length of the CDR3 is 12 residues.

V usage is TRBV5-1 and J usage is TRBJ1-1; TRBD1 matches at 7 bases. CDR1 SGHRS and CDR2 YFSETQ come from the germline V gene. The CDR3 sequence is 14 residues long. The V segment lost 0 bases and the J segment 5 bases; nucleotides outside the gene matches: 4. CDR3 nucleotides: TGCGCCAGCAGCTTGGAGGGGGCTGGAACTGAAGCTTTCTTT. As protein: CASSLEGAGTEAFF.

V gene TRBV24-1 combines with J gene TRBJ2-7; D tentatively fits TRBD1 or TRBD2 (6 bases each). Germline V gene lookup returns CDR1 KGHDR and CDR2 SFDVKD. The length of the CDR3 is 13 residues. The CDR3 loop is CGACDSWGAEQYF. As DNA, the CDR3 is TGTGGGGCCTGTGATTCATGGGGGGCCGAGCAGTACTTC.

In this sample, this clonotype turned up many times. The chain combines TRBV12-3 or TRBV12-4 with TRBJ2-2; D may be TRBD1 (5 bases). The CDR3 runs 14 residues. The V end lost 7 bases, the J end lost 1 base, and 10 bases lay between the germline ends. Here the CDR3 reads CASTPGRNTGELFF. The CDR3 nucleotides are TGTGCCAGCACCCCAGGGCGGAACACCGGGGAGCTGTTTTTT.

A remark on this clonotype: At one boundary the junction diverges from the germline segment, which might be a read error. The chain employs TRBV2 and TRBJ2-3, with D unclear. This CDR3 comprises 18 residues. Germline V gene sequence: CDR1 SNHLY, CDR2 FYNNEI. The DNA for the CDR3 is TGTACCAGCAGTCCCCCCCTCCTACTTGCGACAAGCACAGATACGCAGTATTTT. This codes for CTSSPPLLLATSTDTQYF.

The CDR3 DNA reads TGTGCCAGCTCACGTGACGGTATCACCTACAATGAGCAGTTCTTC. As protein: CASSRDGITYNEQFF. This chain connects TRBV18 to TRBJ2-1; no firm D call. CDR1 and CDR2 (germline): KGHSH, LQKENI. Trimming stripped 4 bases from V and 2 bases from J, with 12 bases between. The CDR3 is 15 amino acids.

The chain carries TRBV28 and TRBJ2-1; 8 bases map to TRBD1. V was clipped by 5 bases and J by 14 bases; unmatched bases: 5. CDR1 MDHEN and CDR2 SYDVKM come from the germline V gene. The CDR3 length is 11 residues. CDR3 nucleotide sequence: TGTGCCAGCAGTCTCCGGACAGGGAAGTTCTTC. As protein: CASSLRTGKFF.

This clonotype was found many times. The rearrangement joins TRBV20-1 to TRBJ2-7; perhaps D is TRBD1 or TRBD2 (5 bases each). CDR3 length: 13 residues. With 5 bases removed from V and 2 bases from J, the gap between germline ends came to 13 bases. Germline loops: CDR1 DFQATT, CDR2 SNEGSKA (reference sequence). The CDR3 sequence is CSARDVRTYEQYF. The CDR3 DNA reads TGCAGTGCTCGGGACGTAAGAACCTACGAGCAGTACTTC.

The V and J genes are TRBV11-3 and TRBJ2-7; 8 nucleotides align to TRBD1. Germline V gene lookup returns CDR1 SGHNT and CDR2 YENEEA. With V trimmed by 4 bases and J by 0 bases, 8 bases remained unmatched. The CDR3 loop spans 16 amino acids. The DNA of the CDR3 is TGTGCCAGCAGCTCCCCACGGACAGGGAGCTCCTACGAGCAGTACTTC. Its protein product is CASSSPRTGSSYEQYF.

This clonotype has only a few counts. This sequence joins TRBV20-1 and TRBJ1-5, with D possibly matching TRBD1 (5 bases). The CDR3 consists of 13 residues. The V end was cut by 4 bases, the J end by 3 bases, with 10 bases between. CDR1 DFQATT and CDR2 SNEGSKA come from the germline V gene (reference sequence). CDR3 loop: CSAKEGLNQPQHF. DNA of the CDR3: TGCAGTGCTAAGGAGGGGCTCAATCAGCCCCAGCATTTT.